One T cell receptor (beta chain) is described in this entry. The sample comes from a study of OX40 agonist ivuxolimab in advanced cancers. About the research overall: Partial responses were achieved by three patients: one hepatocellular carcinoma, two cutaneous melanoma.

Exclusion applied to patients with autoimmune disease history or systemic immunosuppression. Blood sampling took place at baseline, cycle 4 day 1, and cycle 7 day 1. Profiling relied on immunoSEQ multiplex PCR, and the TCRdb table lists in-frame clones only, not all of them. The repertoire consists of roughly 50,000 clones, with roughly three quarters occurring once and the leading ten covering 7.3%. Trimming removed 2 bases from V and 5 bases from J, with 13 bases in between. Germline V lookup: CDR1 SEHNR, CDR2 FQNEAQ (reference sequence). The CDR3 length is 14 residues. The chain recombines TRBV7-9 with TRBJ2-7; the D gene is possibly TRBD1 (6 bases). This clonotype was sampled from an adult with an advanced solid tumor such as melanoma, head and neck, liver or kidney cancer. This specimen was CD4+ or CD8+ T cells sorted from blood, taken in a trial of the OX40 agonist ivuxolimab. CDR3 in amino acids: CASSLPIRGNEQYF. DNA for the CDR3: TGTGCCAGCAGCTTACCTATCAGGGGAAACGAGCAGTACTTC. The full variable domain, completed using reference TRBV7-9 and TRBJ2-7, is DTGVSQNPRHKITKRGQNVTFRCDPISEHNRLYWYRQTLGQGPEFLTYFQNEAQLEKSRLLSDRFSAERPKGSFSTLEIQRTEQGDSAMYLCASSLPIRGNEQYFGPGTRLTVT.